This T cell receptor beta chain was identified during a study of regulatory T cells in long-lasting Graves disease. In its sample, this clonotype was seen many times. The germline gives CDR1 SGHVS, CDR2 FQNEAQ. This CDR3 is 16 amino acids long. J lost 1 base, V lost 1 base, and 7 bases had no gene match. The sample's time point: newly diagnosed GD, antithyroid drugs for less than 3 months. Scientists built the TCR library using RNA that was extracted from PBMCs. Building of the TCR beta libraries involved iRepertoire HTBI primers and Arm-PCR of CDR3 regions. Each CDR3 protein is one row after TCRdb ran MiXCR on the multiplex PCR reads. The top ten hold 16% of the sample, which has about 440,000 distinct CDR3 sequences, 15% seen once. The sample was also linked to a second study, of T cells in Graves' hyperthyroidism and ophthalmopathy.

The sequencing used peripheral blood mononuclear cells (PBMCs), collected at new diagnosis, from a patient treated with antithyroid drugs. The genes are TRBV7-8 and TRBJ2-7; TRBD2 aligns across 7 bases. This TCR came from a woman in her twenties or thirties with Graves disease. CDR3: CASSLGAGVPSYEQYF. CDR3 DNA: TGTGCCAGCAGCTTAGGGGCGGGAGTCCCTTCCTACGAGCAGTACTTC. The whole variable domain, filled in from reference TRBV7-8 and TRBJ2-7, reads GAGVSQSPRYKVAKRGQDVALRCDPISGHVSLFWYQQALGQGPEFLTYFQNEAQLDKSGLPSDRFFAERPEGSVSTLKIQRTQQEDSAVYLCASSLGAGVPSYEQYFGPGTRLTVT.